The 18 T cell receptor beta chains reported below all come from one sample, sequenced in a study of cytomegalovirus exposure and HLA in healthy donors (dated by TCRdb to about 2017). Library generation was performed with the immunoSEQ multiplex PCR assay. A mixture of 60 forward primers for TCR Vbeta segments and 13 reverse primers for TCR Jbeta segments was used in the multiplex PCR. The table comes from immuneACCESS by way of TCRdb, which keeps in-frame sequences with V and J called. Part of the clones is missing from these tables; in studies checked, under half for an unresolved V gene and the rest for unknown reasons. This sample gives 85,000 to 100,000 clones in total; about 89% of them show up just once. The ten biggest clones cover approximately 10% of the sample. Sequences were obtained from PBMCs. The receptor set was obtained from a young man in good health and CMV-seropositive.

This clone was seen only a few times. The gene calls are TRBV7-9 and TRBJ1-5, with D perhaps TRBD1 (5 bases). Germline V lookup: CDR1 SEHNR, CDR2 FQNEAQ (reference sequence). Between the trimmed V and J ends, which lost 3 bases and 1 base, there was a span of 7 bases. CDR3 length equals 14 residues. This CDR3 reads CASSFTGSNQPQHF. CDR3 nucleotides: TGTGCCAGCAGCTTCACAGGCAGCAATCAGCCCCAGCATTTT.

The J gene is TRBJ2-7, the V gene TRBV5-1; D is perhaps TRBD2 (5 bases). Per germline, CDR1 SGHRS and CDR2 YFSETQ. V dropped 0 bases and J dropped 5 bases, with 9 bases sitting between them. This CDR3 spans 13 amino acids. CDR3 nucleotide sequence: TGCGCCAGCAGCTTGGTGGCGGAGGACGAGCAGTACTTC. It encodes CASSLVAEDEQYF.

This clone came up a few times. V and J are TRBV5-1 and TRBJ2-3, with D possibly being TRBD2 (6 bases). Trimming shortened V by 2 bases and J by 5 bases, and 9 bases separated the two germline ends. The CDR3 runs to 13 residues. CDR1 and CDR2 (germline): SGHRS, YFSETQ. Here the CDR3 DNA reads TGCGCCAGCAGCTTCTCGGGAGAAGATACGCAGTATTTT. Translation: CASSFSGEDTQYF.

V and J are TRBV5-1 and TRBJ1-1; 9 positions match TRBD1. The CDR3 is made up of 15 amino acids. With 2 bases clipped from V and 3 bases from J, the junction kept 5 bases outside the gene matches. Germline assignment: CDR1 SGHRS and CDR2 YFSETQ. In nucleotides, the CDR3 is TGCGCCAGCAGCTTCGTGAGGACAGGGGACACTGAAGCTTTCTTT. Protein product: CASSFVRTGDTEAFF.

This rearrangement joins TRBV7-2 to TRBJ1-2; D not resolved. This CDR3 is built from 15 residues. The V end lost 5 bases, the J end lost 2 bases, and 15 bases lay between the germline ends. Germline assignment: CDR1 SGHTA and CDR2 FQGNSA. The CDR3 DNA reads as TGTGCCAGCAGCCCCGGCATATGGGAGAACTATGGCTACACCTTC. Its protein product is CASSPGIWENYGYTF.

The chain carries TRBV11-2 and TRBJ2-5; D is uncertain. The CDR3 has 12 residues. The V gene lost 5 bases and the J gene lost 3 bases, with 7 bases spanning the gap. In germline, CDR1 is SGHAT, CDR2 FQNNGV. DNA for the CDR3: TGTGCCAGCAGCAACGCAGAAGAGACCCAGTACTTC. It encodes CASSNAEETQYF. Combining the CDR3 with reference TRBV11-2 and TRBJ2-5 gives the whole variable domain EAGVAQSPRYKIIEKRQSVAFWCNPISGHATLYWYQQILGQGPKLLIQFQNNGVVDDSQLPKDRFSAERLKGVDSTLKIQPAKLEDSAVYLCASSNAEETQYFGPGTRLLVL.

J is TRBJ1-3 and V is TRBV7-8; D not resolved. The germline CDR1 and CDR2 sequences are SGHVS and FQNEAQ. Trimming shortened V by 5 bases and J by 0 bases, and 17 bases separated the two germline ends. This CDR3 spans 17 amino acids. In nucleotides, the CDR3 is TGTGCCAGCAGCCCGCTAACTCGCCGGGACTCTGGAAACACCATATATTTT. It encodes CASSPLTRRDSGNTIYF.

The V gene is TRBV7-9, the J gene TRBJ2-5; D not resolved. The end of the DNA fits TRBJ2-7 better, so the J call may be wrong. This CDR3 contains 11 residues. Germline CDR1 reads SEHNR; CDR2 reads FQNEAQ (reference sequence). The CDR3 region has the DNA TGTGCCAGCCGGAGAGGCTACGAGCAGTACTTC. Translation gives CASRRGYEQYF.

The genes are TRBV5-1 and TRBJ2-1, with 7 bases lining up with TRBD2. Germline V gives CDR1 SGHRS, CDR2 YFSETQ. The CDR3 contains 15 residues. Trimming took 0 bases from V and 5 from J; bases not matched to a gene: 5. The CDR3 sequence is CASSLDLAANNEQFF. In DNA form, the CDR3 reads TGCGCCAGCAGCTTGGACCTAGCGGCAAACAATGAGCAGTTCTTC.

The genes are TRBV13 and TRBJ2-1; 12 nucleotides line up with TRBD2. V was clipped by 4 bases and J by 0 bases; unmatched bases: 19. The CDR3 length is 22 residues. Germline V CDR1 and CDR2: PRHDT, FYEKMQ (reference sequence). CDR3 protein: CASSSVEGLTSGRGGSYNEQFF. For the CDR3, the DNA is TGTGCCAGCAGCTCCGTAGAGGGATTGACTAGCGGGAGAGGGGGCTCCTACAATGAGCAGTTCTTC.

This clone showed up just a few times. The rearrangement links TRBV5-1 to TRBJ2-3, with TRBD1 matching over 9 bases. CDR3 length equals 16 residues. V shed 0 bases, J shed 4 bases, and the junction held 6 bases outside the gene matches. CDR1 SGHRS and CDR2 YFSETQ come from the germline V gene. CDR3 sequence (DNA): TGCGCCAGCAGCTTGGCCCAAGGACAGGGGTCAGATACGCAGTATTTT. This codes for CASSLAQGQGSDTQYF. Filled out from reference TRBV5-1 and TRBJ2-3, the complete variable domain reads KAGVTQTPRYLIKTRGQQVTLSCSPISGHRSVSWYQQTPGQGLQFLFEYFSETQRNKGNFPGRFSGRQFSNSRSEMNVSTLELGDSALYLCASSLAQGQGSDTQYFGPGTRLTVL.

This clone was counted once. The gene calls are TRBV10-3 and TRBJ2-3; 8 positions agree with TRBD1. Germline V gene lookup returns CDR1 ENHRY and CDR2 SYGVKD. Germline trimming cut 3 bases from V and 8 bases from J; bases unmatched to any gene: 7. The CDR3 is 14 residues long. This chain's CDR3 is CAISDQGAQGTQYF. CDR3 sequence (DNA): TGTGCCATCAGTGACCAGGGGGCGCAGGGTACGCAGTATTTT.

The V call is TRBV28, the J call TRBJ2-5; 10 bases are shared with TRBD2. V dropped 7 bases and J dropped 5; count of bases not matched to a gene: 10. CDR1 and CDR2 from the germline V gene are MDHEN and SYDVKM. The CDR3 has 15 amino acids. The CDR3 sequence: CASTGLAGARETQYF. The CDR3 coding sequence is TGTGCCAGCACGGGCCTAGCGGGGGCTCGGGAGACCCAGTACTTC.

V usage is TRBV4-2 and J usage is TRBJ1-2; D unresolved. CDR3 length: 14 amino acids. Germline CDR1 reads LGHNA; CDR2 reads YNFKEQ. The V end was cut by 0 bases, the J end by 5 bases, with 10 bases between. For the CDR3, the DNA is TGTGCCAGCAGCCAAGATCAAGGACTGTATGGCTACACCTTC. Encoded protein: CASSQDQGLYGYTF.

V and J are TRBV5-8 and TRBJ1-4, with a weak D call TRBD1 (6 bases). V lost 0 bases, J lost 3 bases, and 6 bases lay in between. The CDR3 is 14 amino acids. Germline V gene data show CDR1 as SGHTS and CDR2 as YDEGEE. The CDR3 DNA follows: TGTGCCAGCAGCTTGGGGGGGCCTAATGAAAAACTGTTTTTT. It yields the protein CASSLGGPNEKLFF.

This chain's CDR3 is CAWVPQLAKNIQYF. The CDR3 nucleotides read TGTGCCTGGGTCCCACAGCTAGCCAAAAACATTCAGTACTTC. This chain connects TRBV30 to TRBJ2-4, with D unresolved. Between the trimmed V and J ends, which lost 5 bases and 0 bases, there was a span of 11 bases. CDR1 is GTSNPN and CDR2 is SVGIG in the germline V gene (reference sequence). The CDR3 loop spans 14 amino acids.

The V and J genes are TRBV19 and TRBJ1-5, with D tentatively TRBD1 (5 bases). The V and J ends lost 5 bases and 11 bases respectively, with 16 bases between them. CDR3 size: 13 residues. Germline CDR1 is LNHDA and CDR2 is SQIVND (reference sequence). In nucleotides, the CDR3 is TGTGCCAGTAGTCCCTCGGTCGGGGGTACCCAGCATTTT. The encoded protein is CASSPSVGGTQHF.

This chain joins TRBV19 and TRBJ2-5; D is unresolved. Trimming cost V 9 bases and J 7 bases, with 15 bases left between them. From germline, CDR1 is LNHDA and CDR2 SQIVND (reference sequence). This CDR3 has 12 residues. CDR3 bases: TGTGCCAGCGTTGACGCACGAGGGACCCAGTACTTC. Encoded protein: CASVDARGTQYF.